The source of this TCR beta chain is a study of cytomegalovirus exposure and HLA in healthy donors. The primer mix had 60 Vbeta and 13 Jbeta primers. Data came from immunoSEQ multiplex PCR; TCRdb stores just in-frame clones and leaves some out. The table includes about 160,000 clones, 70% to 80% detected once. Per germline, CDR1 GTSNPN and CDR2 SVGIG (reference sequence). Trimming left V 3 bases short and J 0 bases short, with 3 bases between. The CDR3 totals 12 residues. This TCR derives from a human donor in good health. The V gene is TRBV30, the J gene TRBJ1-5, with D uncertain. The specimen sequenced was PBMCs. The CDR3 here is CAWSYSNQPQHF. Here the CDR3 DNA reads TGTGCCTGGAGCTATAGCAATCAGCCCCAGCATTTT.